Below are 22 T cell receptor beta chains sequenced from a single sample in a study of spatial heterogeneity in lung cancer. The study, taken as a whole, reports: The number of expanded tumor alpha and beta chains correlated with mutation number.

The sample's time point: sample taken at primary tumor resection. Their cognate antigens are unknown. TCRdb itself ran the 5' RACE reads through MiXCR, one entry per CDR3 protein. The data hold 3,300 or so distinct CDR3 sequences, with 10% to 15% observed a single time. Material: lung tumor tissue, obtained at surgery. The receptors stem from a male donor with early-stage non-small cell lung cancer.

This clonotype is categorized as large. The rearrangement joins TRBV5-1 to TRBJ2-2; tentatively, D is TRBD2 (6 bases). Trimming shortened V by 3 bases and J by 9 bases, and 27 bases separated the two germline ends. CDR1 and CDR2 (germline): SGHRS, YFSETQ. The CDR3 consists of 18 residues. The chain's CDR3 is CASSWRSFGAEGPRELFF. The DNA of the CDR3 is TGCGCCAGCAGCTGGCGATCTTTCGGGGCGGAGGGGCCCCGGGAGCTGTTTTTT.

This clonotype is classed as medium-sized (0.01 to 0.1%). The rearrangement uses TRBV6-2 or TRBV6-3 and TRBJ1-5; D possibly corresponds to TRBD1 (5 bases). The CDR3 extends over 16 amino acids. CDR1 MNHEY and CDR2 SVGEGT come from the germline V gene. Trimming took off 4 bases at V and 3 bases at J, with 16 bases between the two ends. The CDR3 reads CASSSDIGHVNQPQHF. CDR3 coding DNA: TGTGCCAGCAGTTCGGATATCGGACATGTCAATCAGCCCCAGCATTTT.

The V gene is TRBV14, the J gene TRBJ2-7, with 10 bases fitting TRBD2. The CDR3 length is 16 residues. V gave up 2 bases and J gave up 6 bases; unmatched junction bases: 10. Germline CDR1 and CDR2: SGHDN and FVKESK. CDR3: CASSQRPPSGGGEQYF. CDR3 bases: TGTGCCAGCAGCCAAAGGCCCCCCAGCGGGGGGGGCGAGCAGTACTTC.

By sample share, this clonotype is medium-sized. This chain links TRBV7-9 with TRBJ1-1; a weak D match, TRBD1 (6 bases). From germline, CDR1 is SEHNR and CDR2 FQNEAQ (reference sequence). The CDR3 runs 16 residues. V was cut by 0 bases and J by 5 bases, with 16 bases left in between. CDR3 sequence: CASSLARWGARTEAFF. DNA of the CDR3: TGTGCCAGCAGCTTAGCGCGGTGGGGGGCGAGGACTGAAGCTTTCTTT.

This clonotype is deemed medium-sized (0.01 to 0.1%). The gene calls are TRBV6-1 and TRBJ2-3; D unclear. The germline V gene has CDR1 MNHNS and CDR2 SASEGT. Trimming removed 6 bases at V and 4 bases at J, with 17 bases between. The CDR3 loop spans 15 amino acids. The CDR3 DNA follows: TGTGCCAGCAGGGCCCTGTCTACGGCTGCAGATACGCAGTATTTT. This translates into CASRALSTAADTQYF.

In this sample, this clonotype is medium-sized. The gene calls are TRBV18 and TRBJ1-2; no firm D call. Trimming took 3 bases from V and 4 from J, leaving 9 bases between them. Germline CDR1 reads KGHSH; CDR2 reads LQKENI. This CDR3 contains 13 residues. CDR3 loop: CASSPGLGYGYTF. CDR3 in DNA: TGTGCCAGCTCACCCGGGTTGGGCTATGGCTACACCTTC.

About this clonotype itself: The junction and the germline gene differ at one end; a read error may be behind it. The V call is TRBV7-2, the J call TRBJ2-7; 10 positions agree with TRBD1. Looked up from germline, CDR1 is SGHTA and CDR2 is FQGNSA. This CDR3 contains 14 residues. The DNA for the CDR3 is TGTGCCAACAGCCCGCGGACAGGGGGGAACGAGCAGTACTTC. This translates into CANSPRTGGNEQYF.

This clonotype came up a few times. The chain links TRBV28 to TRBJ2-7; D perhaps matches TRBD1 (5 bases). Germline lookup yields CDR1 MDHEN and CDR2 SYDVKM. CDR3 size: 13 residues. V lost 4 bases and J lost 6, with 13 bases in between. Here the CDR3 reads CASSWAGMGEQYF. In nucleotides, the CDR3 is TGTGCCAGCAGTTGGGCAGGGATGGGCGAGCAGTACTTC.

This clonotype rates as large. This chain connects TRBV6-5 to TRBJ1-2, with D perhaps TRBD1 (6 bases). The CDR3 spans 14 residues. The germline CDR1 and CDR2 sequences are MNHEY and SVGAGI. V was clipped by 5 bases and J by 4 bases, with 14 bases between them. The CDR3 DNA reads TGTGCCAGCAGTCAAAACAGGGAGGGCTATGGCTACACCTTC. It specifies CASSQNREGYGYTF.

This clonotype is labeled medium-sized (0.01 to 0.1%). This chain uses TRBV20-1 with TRBJ1-1; 8 bases match TRBD1. This CDR3 has 15 amino acids. Trimming cost V 0 bases and J 1 base; bases outside gene matches: 4. The germline CDR1 and CDR2 sequences are DFQATT and SNEGSKA (reference sequence). The CDR3 DNA follows: TGCAGTGCTAGAGACACAGGGGGACCGAACACTGAAGCTTTCTTT. Translating gives CSARDTGGPNTEAFF.

This clonotype is large by share. This chain connects TRBV28 to TRBJ1-2; D unresolved. Germline V gives CDR1 MDHEN, CDR2 SYDVKM. Deletions cut 5 bases from V and 8 bases from J, with 18 bases between. The CDR3 extends over 14 amino acids. The CDR3 region is CASSLEAGVWGYTF. CDR3 in DNA: TGTGCCAGCAGTCTAGAAGCGGGCGTTTGGGGCTACACCTTC.

This clonotype is judged medium-sized. This chain links TRBV5-5 with TRBJ1-2, with D tentatively TRBD1 (6 bases). This CDR3 is built from 13 residues. V gave up 4 bases and J gave up 3 bases, with 10 bases separating them. CDR1 and CDR2 (germline): SGHKS, YYEKEE (reference sequence). CDR3 sequence: CASSPRQDYGYTF. CDR3 bases: TGTGCCAGCAGCCCGAGACAGGACTATGGCTACACCTTC.

This clonotype is deemed medium-sized. The rearrangement uses TRBV5-6 and TRBJ2-7, with TRBD1 matching over 7 bases. The CDR3 consists of 13 residues. Germline V CDR1 and CDR2: SGHDT, YYEEEE. V lost 6 bases, J lost 2 bases, and 5 bases stayed unmatched. The CDR3 spells CASIRTGTYEQYF. In nucleotides, the CDR3 is TGTGCCAGCATAAGGACAGGAACCTACGAGCAGTACTTC.

This clonotype is medium-sized by share. The CDR3 here is CASSPGPNEQYF. The CDR3, as DNA: TGTGCCAGCAGCCCGGGTCCGAATGAGCAGTATTTT. The chain recombines TRBV7-2 with TRBJ2-3; D call uncertain. Germline-derived CDR1 and CDR2 are SGHTA and FQGNSA. CDR3 length equals 12 residues. V gave up 5 bases and J gave up 11 bases, with 14 bases separating them.

Within the sample, this clonotype is medium-sized. V is TRBV20-1 and J is TRBJ2-6; D is undetermined. V shed 0 bases and J shed 2 bases, with 5 bases lying between them. This CDR3 comprises 14 residues. Looked up from germline, CDR1 is DFQATT and CDR2 is SNEGSKA (reference sequence). The CDR3 coding sequence is TGCAGTGCTAGAGATACGGCTGGGGCCAACGTCCTGACTTTC. Amino acids: CSARDTAGANVLTF.

This clonotype was picked up many times. The J gene is TRBJ2-1, the V gene TRBV7-9, with a possible D match to TRBD2 (6 bases). This CDR3 contains 16 residues. V was clipped by 1 base and J by 6 bases, with 16 bases between them. Germline CDR1 reads SEHNR; CDR2 reads FQNEAQ (reference sequence). The CDR3 DNA follows: TGTGCCAGCAGCTTAGTCGGGGGACCGGGGGTCAATGAGCAGTTCTTC. Its protein is CASSLVGGPGVNEQFF.

By proportion, this clonotype is medium-sized. The chain recombines TRBV27 with TRBJ1-1; unclear D gene. CDR1 is MNHEY, CDR2 SMNVEV, per germline (reference sequence). The CDR3 loop spans 13 amino acids. V was clipped by 5 bases and J by 1 base, with 8 bases between them. For the CDR3, the DNA is TGTGCCAGCAGTCCCCAGACGAACACTGAAGCTTTCTTT. Protein: CASSPQTNTEAFF.

By sample share, this clonotype is medium-sized. V is TRBV20-1 and J is TRBJ1-2; D gene unclear. The CDR3 loop spans 15 amino acids. Germline V gene sequence: CDR1 DFQATT, CDR2 SNEGSKA (reference sequence). V was clipped by 0 bases and J by 0 bases, with 11 bases between them. This CDR3 reads CSARDKQIANYGYTF. The CDR3 coding sequence is TGCAGTGCTAGAGATAAACAGATAGCTAACTATGGCTACACCTTC.

By its share, this clonotype is medium-sized. The chain employs TRBV7-2 and TRBJ2-3; D might be TRBD2 (7 bases). V lost 8 bases and J 4 bases, leaving 19 bases between the germline ends. Germline CDR1 reads SGHTA; CDR2 reads FQGNSA. The CDR3 length is 15 residues. CDR3 coding DNA: TGTGCCAGCTATAGGGGAGGGGGGGCCCCAGATACGCAGTATTTT. This codes for CASYRGGGAPDTQYF. Using reference TRBV7-2 and TRBJ2-3 for the parts outside the CDR3, the full variable domain is GAGVSQSPSNKVTEKGKDVELRCDPISGHTALYWYRQSLGQGLEFLIYFQGNSAPDKSGLPSDRFSAERTGGSVSTLTIQRTQQEDSAVYLCASYRGGGAPDTQYFGPGTRLTVL.

This chain connects TRBV19 to TRBJ1-4, with 7 bases that match TRBD1. Trimming at V came to 6 bases and at J to 8 bases, leaving 15 bases not matched to a gene. CDR3 length: 16 amino acids. The germline CDR1 and CDR2 sequences are LNHDA and SQIVND (reference sequence). The CDR3 DNA reads as TGTGCCAGTAGAGGGAGAGGGGGCTCAAAGAAGGAAAAACTGTTTTTT. It encodes CASRGRGGSKKEKLFF.

By frequency in the sample, this clonotype is medium-sized. The chain uses TRBV15 and TRBJ2-5; 16 nucleotides line up with TRBD2. The CDR3 totals 17 residues. In germline, CDR1 is LNHNV, CDR2 YYDKDF (reference sequence). The trim removed 7 bases at V and 5 bases at J, leaving 10 bases unmatched. In DNA form, the CDR3 reads TGTGCCACCACTCCCGGGACTAGCGGGGGGGCCTTGGAGACCCAGTACTTC. This sequence encodes CATTPGTSGGALETQYF.

This clonotype was seen more than once but under ten times. The CDR3 sequence is CASSLYQTGPYNEQFF. The CDR3 DNA follows: TGTGCCAGCAGTTTATACCAGACAGGGCCCTACAATGAGCAGTTCTTC. V is TRBV27 and J is TRBJ2-1; 7 nucleotides line up with TRBD1. The CDR3 spans 16 residues. With V trimmed by 1 base and J by 2 bases, 5 bases remained unmatched. Germline V lookup: CDR1 MNHEY, CDR2 SMNVEV (reference sequence).